This TCR beta chain came from a study of shared clonotypes between healthy human individuals. For the study at large: A couple of women and a few men aged 18 to 49 made up the donors.

Sequencing used immunoSEQ multiplex PCR; TCRdb keeps in-frame clones, though not all of them. The sample has some 500,000 clones, 77% seen once. Losses at the gene ends were 6 bases for V and 4 bases for J; bases not matched to a gene: 9. Germline loops: CDR1 MNHEY, CDR2 SVGAGI. The CDR3 covers 15 residues. In regard to this clone: This sample includes further DNA sequences coding for the same CDR3.

The material sequenced was PBMCs. The rearrangement uses TRBV6-5 and TRBJ1-2; 9 bases are a match to TRBD1. The receptor was derived from a middle-aged woman in good health. Some clones in this sample may be carry-over from other donors' samples. CDR3 nucleotide sequence: TGTGCCAGCAGCGGTGGGACAGGGAATGCCTATGGCTACACCTTC. Amino acid sequence: CASSGGTGNAYGYTF.